One TCR beta chain is described in this entry. Which antigen it targets is not known. No qualities accompany the bases; no much larger clone lies one base away. The source of the sample is a study of cytomegalovirus exposure and HLA in healthy donors (TCRdb year 2017). Study-level background: According to an earlier analysis of a few hundred of the donors, some 180 million T cells yielded 90 million to 130 million unique TCR beta sequences and more than 250 Gb of sequence data. A later genetic analysis used genome-wide SNP genotypes for about 60% of the 666 donors, treating that subset as a discovery cohort. In an earlier analysis of 587 of the donors, high-throughput TCR beta sequencing was used to judge whether each TCR beta V gene segment behaved as functional or pseudogenic. Every discovery cohort repertoire had been produced on one sequencing platform. Using immunosequencing, the study profiled T cell repertoires from about 620 subjects and related those repertoires to cytomegalovirus serostatus. The number of donors typed differed by locus, with roughly 620-640 for A, B, C, DRB1 and DQB1, over 500 for DQA1, 600 to 610 for DPA1, and 472 for DPB1. In a later analysis, previously published TCR beta repertoires from about 670 donors were re-analyzed and high-resolution HLA genotyping was added so that TCR occurrence patterns could be studied. A handful of DR-DQ haplotypes were handled as single units for association and clustering because linkage in the cohort was strong. Among the roughly 370 genotyped donors, around 81% belonged to the genetic ancestry cluster associated with self-reported Caucasian donors. Among about 400 genotyped donors of the cohort, an average of roughly 230,000 unique TCR beta nucleotide sequences was sequenced per donor, of which approximately 18% were non-productive. Rather than drawing on any new phenotypic data, the later analysis identified candidate immune exposures from TCR beta sequences and the way those sequences occurred across donors. An early release that covered roughly 600 HLA-typed donors contained approximately 300 gigabases of sequencing data and around 80 million unique TCR sequences. The study aimed to test whether cataloging public T cell receptors could reveal signatures of past pathogen exposure. Both class I and class II loci were covered by HLA typing, at four-digit resolution. To predict cytomegalovirus infection status, the study combined high-throughput TCR immunosequencing, statistical association of individual TCRs with disease status, and machine learning. Donor age, sex, ethnicity and CMV serostatus were collected together with the repertoire data. A separate validation cohort of some 130 different subjects was used in addition to the approximately 700-subject first cohort. The paper's findings and limits, for the study overall: In this cohort, only TCR beta chains were sequenced, and detectable features were limited by the absence of alpha or paired-chain data. A cluster of highly shared sequence variants was judged likely to be a technical artifact of the sequencing pipeline. According to a later genetic analysis, donors in an Asian-associated ancestry cluster had fewer N-insertions in productive TCRs than the roughly 670-donor mean. According to a later analysis, parvovirus B19, influenza, CMV and Epstein-Barr virus appeared linked to several top co-occurrence clusters. Cytomegalovirus status was reported to be diagnosed by the classifier with high specificity and sensitivity in both the original and validation cohorts. While some public TCRs were present in many individuals, most TCR sequences turned up only very rarely across donors. A further reported finding was that TCR beta sequences accurately predicted the HLA-A and HLA-B alleles for most subjects in the first cohort. Because counts were too low, roughly 18 rarely observed V segments, including chromosome 9 orphons, were left out of the earlier analysis of about 500 of the donors. Some IMGT-functional V segments, including TRBV6-2 and TRBV6-3, could not be told apart with the 87-base-pair reads, so those segments were excluded. Because HLA typing was missing for some donors at each locus, association tests included only the typed subset. An association between a missense DCLRE1C variant and V-gene and J-gene trimming of TCR beta chains was found in a later genetic analysis and replicated in an independent cohort. The presence/absence analyses assumed that sequencing depth was roughly uniform across donors, and that assumption may not be true. In a later analysis, TCR association rates were found to vary across HLA loci, with the most associated TCRs seen for DRB1 alleles and the fewest for HLA-C alleles. The study gave a list of 150 to 200 TCR beta chains associated with cytomegalovirus. Linkage disequilibrium might explain the correlated functional status among segregating V segments, but an unknown experimental factor could not be ruled out. The authors suggested that the approach could potentially be extended to other disease states and immunological phenotypes. In vitro tests confirmed that a few of the cytomegalovirus-associated TCR beta chains recognize cytomegalovirus antigens. At a false discovery rate of 0.05, a later analysis linked fewer than 20,000 TCR beta sequences to specific HLA alleles. When HLA alleles, especially DR and DQ, strongly co-occurred, TCR associations were difficult to assign to individual alleles. An earlier analysis of approximately 570 of the donors showed that most TCR beta V segments appeared in productive rearrangements either about 87% or about 30% of the time, which broadly matched IMGT annotations. In a later analysis, HLA-associated TCR beta chains were found to be more clonally expanded and to have lower generation probabilities than equally common non-associated chains. CMV serostatus was the only immune exposure information available for the cohort. According to a later analysis, most CMV-associated TCR beta chains appeared to be HLA-restricted, and the HLA associations seemed to be driven largely by CMV exposure.

The receptor library was made with the immunoSEQ multiplex PCR assay. The multiplex PCR relied on a mix of 60 forward primers for TCR Vbeta segments and 13 reverse primers for TCR Jbeta segments. The CDR3 region of rearranged TCR beta genes was amplified from genomic DNA by a multiplex PCR assay. The amplified TCR beta libraries were sequenced on the Illumina HiSeq System as 87-base-pair reads. The source study handled its data this way. A later analysis tallied 70 million to 100 million unique TCR beta chains across the 666 repertoires, and approximately 9.9 million of those chains were shared by two or more donors. To remove PCR and sequencing errors, raw reads were error-corrected and collapsed into unique sequences using a nearest-neighbor algorithm that merged closely related sequences. To assign V, D and J gene segments, CDR3 sequences were aligned to IMGT reference sequences. For a sequence to be retained, a match of at least six nucleotides was required to both a V gene segment and a J gene segment. A rearrangement was called productive if the CDR3 had no stop codons and remained in frame with V and J, and every other rearrangement was called non-productive. CDR3 was defined by IMGT convention, running from the second conserved V-encoded cysteine to the conserved J-encoded phenylalanine. The earlier analysis of fewer than 750 of the donors excluded sequences that lacked an unambiguous match to a single V gene segment. An earlier analysis of several hundred of the donors classified V segments as functional when productive rearrangements were above 56.7% and as segregating when the standard deviation between donors was above 5%. A statistical classification framework was built to diagnose cytomegalovirus status from the catalog of TCR beta chain sequences. In a later analysis, V and J genes were assigned by comparing TCR nucleotide sequences against IMGT/GENE-DB human TR gene sequences. In a later analysis, CDR3 sequences and most-parsimonious VDJ recombination scenarios were assigned using the TCRdist pipeline. A later analysis defined each TCR beta chain by its CDR3 amino acid sequence plus V-gene family, and excluded reads lacking a unique V-gene family. As a way to deal with suspected cross-contamination and a sequencing artifact, a later analysis dropped 500 to 700 nucleotide sequences that were highly shared and had low generation probability. In a later analysis, a clonal expansion index for each public chain was calculated from normalized within-repertoire ranks of inferred template counts. In a later analysis, generation probabilities were computed with a VDJ recombination model fitted to out-of-frame rearrangements, and the resulting probabilities were checked against IGoR. Hypergeometric tests were used in a later analysis to score TCR-TCR, TCR-HLA and TCR-CMV co-occurrence, with a repertoire-size bias correction applied to the TCR pairs. In a later analysis, false discovery rates were estimated by permuting HLA or CMV assignments 20 times. A later analysis grouped co-occurring TCRs with DBSCAN, adding TCRdist sequence similarity when clustering within HLA-allele-positive subsets. Repertoires with fewer than 30,000 or more than 120,000 public chains, plus five repertoires with anomalous nucleotide sharing, were excluded from co-occurrence clustering. TCRdb obtained this table from immuneACCESS and retained in-frame rearrangements with V and J assigned. These tables miss some clones; where compared with another copy, unresolved V genes account for less than half of the shortfall, and the remainder is unexplained. V and J calls plus clone size are reproduced from that table; the DNA served to infer D and trimming. The sample table shows roughly 120,000 clones, and about 81% are seen once. About 1.1% of the sample belongs to the ten largest clones.

The junction shows trimming of 3 bases on V and 2 bases on J, and the gene matches do not reach 3 bases of it. The cysteine opens and the phenylalanine closes a CDR3 of 14 amino acids. Here the CDR3 DNA is all that survives: 42 bases in frame from base 1. The germline V gene encodes CDR1 SGDLS and CDR2 YYNGEE. In total, roughly 710 healthy bone marrow donors made up the cohort. At the time of sampling, all cohort members were nominally healthy, though unrecorded immune exposures were likely present. The donor tested CMV seronegative, placing the donor among the 300 to 450 seronegative members of the cohort. Every donor gave a peripheral blood sample, and the peripheral blood mononuclear cells from that sample were used for TCR beta sequencing. The Qiagen DNeasy Blood Extraction Kit was used to extract genomic DNA from the blood cell samples.

The chain links TRBV9 with TRBJ1-1, and TRBD1 aligns with 8 junction nucleotides. This clonotype originated in a woman aged 25-40 years in good health and CMV-seronegative. The sample comprised PBMCs. The CDR3 loop reads CASSGDRGNTEAFF. Read as DNA, the sequence is TGTGCCAGCAGCGGAGACAGGGGAAACACTGAAGCTTTCTTT.